This T cell receptor beta chain derives from a study of vaccination and CD4 T cells after COVID-19. Whole-study findings and limits: With convalescent patients, a median 86.3% of reactive clones emerged solely after vaccination.

This clonotype has only a few counts. As yet, its antigen is unknown. V was cut by 3 bases and J by 6 bases, with 11 bases left in between. Germline CDR1 reads SGHTA; CDR2 reads FQGNSA. The CDR3 contains 13 residues. Treatment of the sample: approximately 9-day PBMC culture with coronavirus spike peptide pools or control peptides (ViraFEST assay). Cultured CD4+ T-cell DNA underwent Oncomine TCR Beta short-read sequencing. MiXCR was run by TCRdb on the PCR reads, yielding one entry per CDR3 protein. The table records 11,000 to 15,000 distinct CDR3 sequences, about 67% of them present only once. The clonotype was recovered from a human donor who had recovered from COVID-19. The chain has TRBV7-2 and TRBJ1-1, with D possibly TRBD1 on 5 matching bases. Material: CD4+ T cells from blood, cultured in vitro. In DNA form, the CDR3 reads TGTGCCAGCAGCTTTTCAAACAGGCCTGAAGCTTTCTTT. Amino acids: CASSFSNRPEAFF.